Given below is one TCR beta chain in context. The record originates from a study of cytomegalovirus exposure and HLA in healthy donors. CDR1 is MNHEY and CDR2 is SVGAGI in the germline V gene. The CDR3 totals 13 residues. V lost 4 bases to trimming and J lost 5 bases, with 9 bases between them. Data came from immunoSEQ multiplex PCR; TCRdb stores just in-frame clones and leaves some out. The sample carries about 150,000 clones, 86% recorded once. Sequenced material: PBMCs. The receptor's source is a human donor in good health. This chain links TRBV6-5 with TRBJ1-5; D is ambiguous. This CDR3 is CASSLVVHQPQHF. In nucleotides, the CDR3 is TGTGCCAGCAGTTTGGTAGTCCATCAGCCCCAGCATTTT.